The entry below describes one T cell receptor beta chain. Authors' processing steps: Counts of nucleated cells, estimated from reference gene primer amplification, were obtained. The assay was immunoSEQ multiplex PCR, and TCRdb's table has in-frame clones only and misses some. That table supplies the V and J calls and clone size; D and trimming were determined from the DNA. Of a few hundred thousand clones in the sample, around 88% were seen once. V lost 0 bases and J 5 bases, leaving 9 bases between the germline ends. The length of the CDR3 is 15 residues. CDR1 SGHRS and CDR2 YFSETQ come from the germline V gene. The data are from a study of blood T cell repertoires in COVID-19. Study-level information: There were acute and convalescent COVID-19 samples, and they came from the United States, Italy and Spain. The analysed material was cDNA or gDNA that came from T cells, B-cell-depleted T cells, or PBMCs.

Seattle researchers signed up patients amid active infection and tracked them longitudinally. The chain joins TRBV5-1 to TRBJ1-6; D gene unclear. What was sequenced was peripheral blood. The source of this sequence is a woman aged 30 to 39 with COVID-19, enrolled during active disease. CDR3 protein: CASSLAQIDNSPLHF. In DNA, the CDR3 is TGCGCCAGCAGCTTGGCGCAGATTGATAATTCACCCCTCCACTTT.